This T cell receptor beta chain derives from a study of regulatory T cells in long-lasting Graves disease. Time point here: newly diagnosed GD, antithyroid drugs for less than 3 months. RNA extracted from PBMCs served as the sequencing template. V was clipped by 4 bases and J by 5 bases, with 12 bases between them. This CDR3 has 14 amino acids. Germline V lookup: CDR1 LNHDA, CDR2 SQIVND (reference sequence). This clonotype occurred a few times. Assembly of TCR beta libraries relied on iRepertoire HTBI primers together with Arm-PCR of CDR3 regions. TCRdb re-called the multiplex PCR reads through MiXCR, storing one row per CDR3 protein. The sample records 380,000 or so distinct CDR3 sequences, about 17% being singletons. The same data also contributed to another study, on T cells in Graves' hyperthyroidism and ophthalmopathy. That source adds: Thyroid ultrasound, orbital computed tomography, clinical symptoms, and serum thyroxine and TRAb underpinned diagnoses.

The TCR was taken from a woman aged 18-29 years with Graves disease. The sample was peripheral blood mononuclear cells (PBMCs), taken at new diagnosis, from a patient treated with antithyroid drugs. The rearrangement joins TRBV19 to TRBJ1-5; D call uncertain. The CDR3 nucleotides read TGTGCCAGTAGTAGGCCCCCGTTGGATCAGCCCCAGCATTTT. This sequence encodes CASSRPPLDQPQHF. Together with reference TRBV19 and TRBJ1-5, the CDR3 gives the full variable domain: DGGITQSPKYLFRKEGQNVTLSCEQNLNHDAMYWYRQDPGQGLRLIYYSQIVNDFQKGDIAEGYSVSREKKESFPLTVTSAQKNPTAFYLCASSRPPLDQPQHFGDGTRLSIL.